This T cell receptor beta chain was recorded in a study of CD8+CD57+ T cells in acquired aplastic anemia. Study-level results: For CD8+ Simpson's diversity, patients and controls showed no significant difference.

Patients picked for sequencing had shown CD8+CD57+ cell expansion detected by flow cytometry. With regard to this clonotype: Its antigen is not known. A read error is possible here, since a much larger clone lies one base away.

It was genomic DNA that served as the template for profiling TCR beta VDJ and CDR3. From the reads, TCRdb called clonotypes with MiXCR, one entry per CDR3 protein. This table holds about 470,000 distinct CDR3 sequences, roughly a third found once. From germline, CDR1 is DFQATT and CDR2 SNEGSKA (reference sequence). This CDR3 contains 13 residues. The V end was cut by 3 bases, the J end by 3 bases, with 11 bases between. This receptor was obtained from a human donor with aplastic anemia. V and J are TRBV20-1 and TRBJ1-2; the D gene is possibly TRBD1 (5 bases). Sequenced input: sorted CD4+, CD8+, or CD8+CD57+ T cells (not recorded which) from PBMCs. The CDR3: CSASEGSDYGYTF. As DNA, the CDR3 is TGCAGTGCTAGTGAGGGGTCAGACTATGGCTACACCTTC.